This T cell receptor (beta chain) was identified during a study of regulatory T cells in long-lasting Graves disease. Time point specified: newly diagnosed GD, antithyroid drugs for less than 3 months. The TCR library was made from RNA extracted from PBMCs. Study-wide results and caveats: Persistent disease was characterized by preferential usage of TRBV28, TRBJ1-2 and TRBJ2-5.

V lost 11 bases to trimming and J lost 0 bases, with 13 bases between them. Germline values: CDR1 MNHNS, CDR2 SASEGT. This CDR3 contains 14 residues. This clonotype was detected many times. Antigen specificity is unknown. Libraries of TCR beta came from iRepertoire HTBI primers plus Arm-PCR of CDR3 regions. TCRdb recomputed calls from the multiplex PCR reads with MiXCR, one row per CDR3 protein. The top ten clones hold under 20% of a sample with more than 300,000 distinct CDR3 sequences, 12% of them seen once. These same records also appear under a second study, on T cells in Graves' hyperthyroidism and ophthalmopathy. This second study says: Exclusion criteria comprised uncontrolled infection, other autoimmune disease, pregnancy or lactation. Blood also contained most expanded thyroid clonotypes above 0.001.

The clonotype was recovered from a woman younger than 30 with Graves disease. The chain has TRBV6-1 and TRBJ2-2, with a possible D match to TRBD1 (7 bases). This material consisted of peripheral blood mononuclear cells (PBMCs), taken at new diagnosis, from a patient treated with antithyroid drugs. Here the CDR3 DNA reads TGTGCCGCAGGGGGGCTCCCGAACACCGGGGAGCTGTTTTTT. It codes for CAAGGLPNTGELFF.